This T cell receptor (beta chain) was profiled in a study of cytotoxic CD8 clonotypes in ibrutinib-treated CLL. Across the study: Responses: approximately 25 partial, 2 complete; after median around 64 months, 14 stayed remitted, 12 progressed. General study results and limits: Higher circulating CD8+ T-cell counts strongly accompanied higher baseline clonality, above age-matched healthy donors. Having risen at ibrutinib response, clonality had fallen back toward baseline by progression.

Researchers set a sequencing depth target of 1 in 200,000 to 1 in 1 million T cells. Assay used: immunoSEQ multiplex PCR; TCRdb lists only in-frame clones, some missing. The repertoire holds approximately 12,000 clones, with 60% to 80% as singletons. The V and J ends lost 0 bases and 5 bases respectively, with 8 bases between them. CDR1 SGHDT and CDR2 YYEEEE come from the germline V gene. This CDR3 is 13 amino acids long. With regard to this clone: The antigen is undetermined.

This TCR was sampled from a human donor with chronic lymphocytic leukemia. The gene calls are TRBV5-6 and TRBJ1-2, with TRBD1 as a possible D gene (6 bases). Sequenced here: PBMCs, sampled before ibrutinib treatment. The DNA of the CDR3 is TGTGCCAGCAGCTTGGGACAGGAGTATGGCTACACCTTC. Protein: CASSLGQEYGYTF. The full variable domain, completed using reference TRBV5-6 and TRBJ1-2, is DAGVTQSPTHLIKTRGQQVTLRCSPKSGHDTVSWYQQALGQGPQFIFQYYEEEERQRGNFPDRFSGHQFPNYSSELNVNALLLGDSALYLCASSLGQEYGYTFGSGTRLTVV.